This is a list of T cell receptor beta chains from one sample in a study of blood T cell repertoires in COVID-19. Assay: immunoSEQ multiplex PCR; the TCRdb copy retains only in-frame clones and omits some. The repertoire includes 170,000 or so clones, 84% of them detected once, and roughly an eighth sits in the top ten. Sequenced input: peripheral blood. The receptors shown here come from a man younger than 35 with active or convalescent COVID-19. Each CDR3 is given with its conserved first and last residue. Fields, in order: D gene, J gene, V gene, clone size, CDR3 DNA, CDR3 protein. D genes are given only for firm matches. Only some rows state a clone size, as once, few, many or a class for expanded clones.

D gene: -; J gene: TRBJ2-2; V gene: TRBV5-5; clone size: -; CDR3 DNA: TGTGCCAGCAGCTTGCTAACAGGCGACCCCCGGCTGTTTTTT; CDR3 protein: CASSLLTGDPRLFF
D gene: TRBD2; J gene: TRBJ2-3; V gene: TRBV3-1/TRBV3-2; clone size: -; CDR3 DNA: TGTGCCAGCAGCCAAGTTTCAGAACGGGGGGGCCGTGATACGCAGTATTTT; CDR3 protein: CASSQVSERGGRDTQYF
D gene: TRBD2; J gene: TRBJ2-1; V gene: TRBV6-4; clone size: -; CDR3 DNA: TGTGCCAGCAGTGAGATAGCGGGAGTCAATGAGCAGTTCTTC; CDR3 protein: CASSEIAGVNEQFF
D gene: -; J gene: TRBJ1-2; V gene: TRBV7-8; clone size: -; CDR3 DNA: TGTGCCAGCAGCCCCAGCCCGGACAGACTCTATGGCTACACCTTC; CDR3 protein: CASSPSPDRLYGYTF
D gene: -; J gene: TRBJ1-2; V gene: TRBV15; clone size: -; CDR3 DNA: TGTGCCACCAGCAGAGATCGGGGCTATGGCTACACCTTC; CDR3 protein: CATSRDRGYGYTF
D gene: TRBD2; J gene: TRBJ2-1; V gene: TRBV19; clone size: -; CDR3 DNA: TGTGCCAGTAGCCTAAAGAGACTAGCTCTCTACAATGAGCAGTTCTTC; CDR3 protein: CASSLKRLALYNEQFF
D gene: -; J gene: TRBJ2-3; V gene: TRBV7-2; clone size: -; CDR3 DNA: TGTGCCAGCAGCGAAAACTATCTTAGCACAGATACGCAGTATTTT; CDR3 protein: CASSENYLSTDTQYF
D gene: -; J gene: TRBJ2-3; V gene: TRBV19; clone size: -; CDR3 DNA: TGTGCCAGTAGTGTAGCCAAATCAGATACGCAGTATTTT; CDR3 protein: CASSVAKSDTQYF
D gene: TRBD1; J gene: TRBJ1-6; V gene: TRBV5-1; clone size: few; CDR3 DNA: TGCGCCAGCAGCTTGAGGGGCGGGGACAGAAATTCACCCCTCCACTTT; CDR3 protein: CASSLRGGDRNSPLHF
D gene: TRBD2; J gene: TRBJ2-2; V gene: TRBV7-9; clone size: -; CDR3 DNA: TGTGCCAGCAGCTCGGGACTAGCGGGAGGGCCAGGCGGGGAGCTGTTTTTT; CDR3 protein: CASSSGLAGGPGGELFF
D gene: -; J gene: TRBJ2-5; V gene: TRBV7-8; clone size: -; CDR3 DNA: TGTGCCAGCAGCTCGCGGACAGGGCGGGGGCAAGAGACCCAGTACTTC; CDR3 protein: CASSSRTGRGQETQYF
D gene: TRBD2; J gene: TRBJ2-3; V gene: TRBV5-4; clone size: once; CDR3 DNA: TGTGCCAGCAGCTCCCTAGCGGGGGGCCCCCCAGATACGCAGTATTTT; CDR3 protein: CASSSLAGGPPDTQYF
D gene: TRBD2; J gene: TRBJ2-1; V gene: TRBV5-1; clone size: -; CDR3 DNA: TGCGCCAGCAGCTTGAGCAGCGGGGCCCACGAGCAGTTCTTC; CDR3 protein: CASSLSSGAHEQFF
D gene: -; J gene: TRBJ1-4; V gene: TRBV7-2; clone size: -; CDR3 DNA: TGTGCCAGCAGCTTAGCGCGGAGGTCTAATGAAAAACTGTTTTTT; CDR3 protein: CASSLARRSNEKLFF
D gene: TRBD2; J gene: TRBJ2-7; V gene: TRBV2; clone size: -; CDR3 DNA: TGTGCCAGCAGTGGGGCTAGCGGGGGGCGAAAGACCTACGAGCAGTACTTC; CDR3 protein: CASSGASGGRKTYEQYF
D gene: TRBD2; J gene: TRBJ2-7; V gene: TRBV7-8; clone size: -; CDR3 DNA: TGTGCCAGCATGGCCTTTGCGGGAGGATACGAGCAGTACTTC; CDR3 protein: CASMAFAGGYEQYF
D gene: TRBD2; J gene: TRBJ2-7; V gene: TRBV19; clone size: -; CDR3 DNA: TGTGCCAGTAAAGCCCTAGCGGGAGAGACCTACGAGCAGTACTTC; CDR3 protein: CASKALAGETYEQYF
D gene: -; J gene: TRBJ2-7; V gene: TRBV14; clone size: -; CDR3 DNA: TGTGCCAGCAGCCCTAATCGACTATCCTACGAGCAGTACTTC; CDR3 protein: CASSPNRLSYEQYF
D gene: TRBD2; J gene: TRBJ2-1; V gene: TRBV5-1; clone size: -; CDR3 DNA: TGCGCCAGCGAACGTAGCGGGAGCGCTTACAATGAGCAGTTCTTC; CDR3 protein: CASERSGSAYNEQFF
D gene: -; J gene: TRBJ2-7; V gene: TRBV6-5; clone size: -; CDR3 DNA: TGTGCCAGCAGTTACGGCCCCTCCTACGAGCAGTACTTC; CDR3 protein: CASSYGPSYEQYF
D gene: TRBD1; J gene: TRBJ2-1; V gene: TRBV3-1/TRBV3-2; clone size: -; CDR3 DNA: TGTGCCAGCAGACGAGGACAGGCCCTCTACAATGAGCAGTTCTTC; CDR3 protein: CASRRGQALYNEQFF
D gene: -; J gene: TRBJ2-4; V gene: TRBV7-8; clone size: -; CDR3 DNA: TGTGCCAGCAGCTTAGCGTCGGCGGGACAGCAGTACTTC; CDR3 protein: CASSLASAGQQYF
D gene: -; J gene: TRBJ2-1; V gene: TRBV7-3; clone size: few; CDR3 DNA: TGTGCCAGCAGCCGGGACTTCTACAATGAGCAGTTCTTC; CDR3 protein: CASSRDFYNEQFF
D gene: TRBD1; J gene: TRBJ1-4; V gene: TRBV2; clone size: once; CDR3 DNA: TGTGCCAGCAGAGATGACAGGGGGCGCTGGGACGAAAAACTGTTTTTT; CDR3 protein: CASRDDRGRWDEKLFF
D gene: -; J gene: TRBJ2-1; V gene: TRBV7-9; clone size: -; CDR3 DNA: TGTGCCAGCAGCCCCCAGGGGGGCCTGTACGTCCACAATGAGCAGTTCTTC; CDR3 protein: CASSPQGGLYVHNEQFF
D gene: -; J gene: TRBJ1-1; V gene: TRBV11-2; clone size: -; CDR3 DNA: TGTGCCAGCAGCCTCGCTTCGGGTTCTGAAGCTTTCTTT; CDR3 protein: CASSLASGSEAFF
D gene: -; J gene: TRBJ1-1; V gene: TRBV11-2; clone size: -; CDR3 DNA: TGTGCCAGCAGCTTGAACACCCGAAACACTGAAGCTTTCTTT; CDR3 protein: CASSLNTRNTEAFF
D gene: -; J gene: TRBJ2-7; V gene: TRBV5-4; clone size: once; CDR3 DNA: TGTGCCAGCAGCTTCGACTACCCTGGCGAGCAGTACTTC; CDR3 protein: CASSFDYPGEQYF
D gene: TRBD1; J gene: TRBJ2-7; V gene: TRBV6-5; clone size: few; CDR3 DNA: TGTGCCAGCAGTTCGACAGGGTTCGAGCAGTACTTC; CDR3 protein: CASSSTGFEQYF
D gene: -; J gene: TRBJ2-5; V gene: TRBV20-1; clone size: -; CDR3 DNA: TGCAGTGCTAGTTTGGCCGCTGTAAAGACCCAGTACTTC; CDR3 protein: CSASLAAVKTQYF
D gene: TRBD1; J gene: TRBJ1-1; V gene: TRBV5-4; clone size: -; CDR3 DNA: TGTGCCAGCAGCCGCGACCTAGGGACAGTCGGAAACACTGAAGCTTTCTTT; CDR3 protein: CASSRDLGTVGNTEAFF
D gene: TRBD1; J gene: TRBJ1-5; V gene: TRBV10-2; clone size: -; CDR3 DNA: TGCGCCAGCAGTGGGGGAGACAGGGCTTATAGCAATCAGCCCCAGCATTTT; CDR3 protein: CASSGGDRAYSNQPQHF
D gene: -; J gene: TRBJ2-6; V gene: TRBV5-6; clone size: -; CDR3 DNA: TGTGCCAGCAGCTTGTCATCGGGTGGGGCCAACGTCCTGACTTTC; CDR3 protein: CASSLSSGGANVLTF
D gene: -; J gene: TRBJ2-1; V gene: TRBV19; clone size: -; CDR3 DNA: TGTGCCAGTAGTATCCCCCAGGGGATAGGGTACAATGAGCAGTTCTTC; CDR3 protein: CASSIPQGIGYNEQFF
D gene: -; J gene: TRBJ1-2; V gene: TRBV13; clone size: once; CDR3 DNA: TGTGCCAGCACACAGGGCGTCTATGGCTACACCTTC; CDR3 protein: CASTQGVYGYTF
D gene: -; J gene: TRBJ2-1; V gene: TRBV6-5; clone size: -; CDR3 DNA: TGTGCCAGCAGCCCCAGCGAGGAGCTCTATGAGCAGTTCTTC; CDR3 protein: CASSPSEELYEQFF
D gene: -; J gene: TRBJ1-1; V gene: TRBV6-5; clone size: -; CDR3 DNA: TGTGCCAGCAGTTACTCGACAGGTTTTCCAAACACTGAAGCTTTCTTT; CDR3 protein: CASSYSTGFPNTEAFF
D gene: -; J gene: TRBJ1-2; V gene: TRBV12-3/TRBV12-4; clone size: -; CDR3 DNA: TGTGCCAGCAGCCTTATAGGGGGTCGGGGCTACACCTTC; CDR3 protein: CASSLIGGRGYTF
D gene: TRBD2; J gene: TRBJ2-1; V gene: TRBV11-3; clone size: once; CDR3 DNA: TGTGCCAGCAGCTTAGGACTAGCGGGAGGGCCCAATGAGCAGTTCTTC; CDR3 protein: CASSLGLAGGPNEQFF
D gene: TRBD1; J gene: TRBJ2-2; V gene: TRBV9; clone size: -; CDR3 DNA: TGTGCCAGCAGCCCAATGGGACAGGGCCCCACCGGGGAGCTGTTTTTT; CDR3 protein: CASSPMGQGPTGELFF
D gene: -; J gene: TRBJ2-7; V gene: TRBV20-1; clone size: -; CDR3 DNA: TGCAGTGCTAGTGGGACTGGCTACGAGCAGTACTTC; CDR3 protein: CSASGTGYEQYF
D gene: -; J gene: TRBJ2-1; V gene: TRBV12-3/TRBV12-4; clone size: -; CDR3 DNA: TGTGCCAGCGGTCCGGGAGTAACGGAGCAGTTCTTC; CDR3 protein: CASGPGVTEQFF
D gene: -; J gene: TRBJ2-2; V gene: TRBV30; clone size: -; CDR3 DNA: TGTGCCTGGACTTTTGGAGCTTACACCGGGGAGCTGTTTTTT; CDR3 protein: CAWTFGAYTGELFF
D gene: -; J gene: TRBJ1-1; V gene: TRBV5-1; clone size: -; CDR3 DNA: TGCGCCAGCAGCTCCGGCCCCGGGGACACTGAAGCTTTCTTT; CDR3 protein: CASSSGPGDTEAFF
D gene: TRBD2; J gene: TRBJ2-3; V gene: TRBV10-3; clone size: -; CDR3 DNA: TGTGCCATCAGTGTTCTAGCGGAGATCACAGATACGCAGTATTTT; CDR3 protein: CAISVLAEITDTQYF
D gene: -; J gene: TRBJ2-6; V gene: TRBV27; clone size: -; CDR3 DNA: TGTGCCAGCAGTTTCGGTAAAACTGGGGCCAACGTCCTGACTTTC; CDR3 protein: CASSFGKTGANVLTF
D gene: TRBD2; J gene: TRBJ2-4; V gene: TRBV11-2; clone size: -; CDR3 DNA: TGTGCCAGCAGCTCCCCGGACGGCGGGAGGGGACTAGCCAAAAACATTCAGTACTTC; CDR3 protein: CASSSPDGGRGLAKNIQYF
D gene: -; J gene: TRBJ2-7; V gene: TRBV27; clone size: -; CDR3 DNA: TGTGCCAGCAGTTCACCCTGGGCCCCCTCATACGAGCAGTACTTC; CDR3 protein: CASSSPWAPSYEQYF
D gene: -; J gene: TRBJ2-7; V gene: TRBV5-1; clone size: once; CDR3 DNA: TGCGCCAGCAAGTACCCCCCTAACGAGCAGTACTTC; CDR3 protein: CASKYPPNEQYF
D gene: -; J gene: TRBJ1-1; V gene: TRBV7-8; clone size: few; CDR3 DNA: TGTGCCAGCAGCACCCGGACAGATTCGAACACTGAAGCTTTCTTT; CDR3 protein: CASSTRTDSNTEAFF